The clone carrying this TCR beta chain turned up a few times. Given a much more abundant clone one base away, this may be a read error. Using a J-beta primer mix together with a sample-barcoded 5' primer, a second PCR was run for about 6 to 12 cycles. TCRdb re-analysed the 5' RACE reads in MiXCR, keeping a single row per CDR3 protein. The sample gives about 640,000 distinct CDR3 sequences, approximately 30% of which show up once; around 16% is in the top ten. This sample is drawn from a study of blood T cells in healthy people across ages. Study at large: Template switching caught about one barcoded beta molecule for each two T cells.

Germline V CDR1 and CDR2: DFQATT, SNEGSKA (reference sequence). V lost 4 bases, J lost 0 bases, and 10 bases stayed unmatched. The CDR3 is 18 residues long. Source material: blood. J is TRBJ2-3 and V is TRBV20-1; 13 positions match TRBD2. The origin of this receptor is a woman older than 75 in good health. Here the CDR3 reads CSANGLAGATSSTDTQYF. The CDR3 region has the DNA TGCAGTGCTAACGGACTAGCGGGGGCGACCTCTAGCACAGATACGCAGTATTTT.